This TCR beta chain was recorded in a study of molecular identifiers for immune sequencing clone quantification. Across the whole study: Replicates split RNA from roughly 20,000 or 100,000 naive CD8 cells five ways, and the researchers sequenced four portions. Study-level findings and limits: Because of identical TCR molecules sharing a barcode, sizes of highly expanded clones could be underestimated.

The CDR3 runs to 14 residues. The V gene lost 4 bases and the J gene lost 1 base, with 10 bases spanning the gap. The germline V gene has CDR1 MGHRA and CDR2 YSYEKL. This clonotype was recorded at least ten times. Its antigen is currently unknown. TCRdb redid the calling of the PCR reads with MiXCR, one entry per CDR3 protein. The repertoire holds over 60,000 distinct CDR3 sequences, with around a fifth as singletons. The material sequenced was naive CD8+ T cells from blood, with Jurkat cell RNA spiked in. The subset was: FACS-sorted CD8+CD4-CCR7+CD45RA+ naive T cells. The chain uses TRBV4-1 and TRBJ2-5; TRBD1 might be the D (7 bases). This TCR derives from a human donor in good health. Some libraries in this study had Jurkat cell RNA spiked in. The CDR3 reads CASSPRDSQETQYF. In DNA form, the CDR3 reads TGCGCCAGCAGCCCGCGGGACAGCCAAGAGACCCAGTACTTC.